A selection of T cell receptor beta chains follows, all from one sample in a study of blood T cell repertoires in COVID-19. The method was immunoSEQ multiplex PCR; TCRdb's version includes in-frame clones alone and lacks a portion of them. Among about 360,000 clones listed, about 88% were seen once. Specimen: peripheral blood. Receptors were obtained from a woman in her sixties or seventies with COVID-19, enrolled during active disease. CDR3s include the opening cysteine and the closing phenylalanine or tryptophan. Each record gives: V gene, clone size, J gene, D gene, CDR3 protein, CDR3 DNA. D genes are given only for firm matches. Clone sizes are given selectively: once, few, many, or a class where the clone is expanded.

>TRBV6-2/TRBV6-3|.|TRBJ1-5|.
CASSLTGVNQPQHF
TGTGCCAGCAGCCTTACAGGAGTGAATCAGCCCCAGCATTTT
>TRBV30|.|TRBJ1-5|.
CAWSATLVTRNQPQHF
TGTGCCTGGAGTGCTACGTTAGTGACAAGGAATCAGCCCCAGCATTTT
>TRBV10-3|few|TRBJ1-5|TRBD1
CAISARQGSNQPQHF
TGTGCCATCAGTGCTCGACAGGGTTCCAATCAGCCCCAGCATTTT
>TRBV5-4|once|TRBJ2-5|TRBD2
CASSPTTSGGAETQYF
TGTGCCAGCAGCCCAACGACTAGCGGGGGGGCTGAGACCCAGTACTTC
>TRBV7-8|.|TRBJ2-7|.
CASSLGEKSYEQYF
TGTGCCAGCAGCTTAGGGGAGAAATCCTACGAGCAGTACTTC
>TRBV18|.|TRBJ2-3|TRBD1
CASSGTANTDTQYF
TGTGCCAGTTCCGGGACAGCGAACACAGATACGCAGTATTTT
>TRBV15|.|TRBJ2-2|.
CATSRDRPLRGTGELFF
TGTGCCACCAGCAGAGATCGCCCCCTCCGGGGCACCGGGGAGCTGTTTTTT
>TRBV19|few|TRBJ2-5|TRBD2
CASSIVQRGGRETQYF
TGTGCCAGTAGTATAGTACAGCGGGGGGGCCGAGAGACCCAGTACTTC
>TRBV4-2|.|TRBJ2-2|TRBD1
CASSQDPWTGRKNTGELFF
TGTGCCAGCAGCCAAGACCCATGGACAGGCAGAAAGAACACCGGGGAGCTGTTTTTT
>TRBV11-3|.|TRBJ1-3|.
CASSSLPGNTIYF
TGTGCCAGCAGCTCTCTCCCGGGAAACACCATATATTTT
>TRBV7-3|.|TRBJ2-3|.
CASSNTDTQYF
TGTGCCAGCAGTAACACAGATACGCAGTATTTT
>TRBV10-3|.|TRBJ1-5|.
CAISESGGNNQPQHF
TGTGCCATCAGTGAGTCGGGGGGAAACAATCAGCCCCAGCATTTT
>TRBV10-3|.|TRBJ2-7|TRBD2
CAIGPSRSGGEYEQYF
TGTGCCATCGGCCCCTCCCGGAGCGGGGGTGAGTACGAGCAGTACTTC
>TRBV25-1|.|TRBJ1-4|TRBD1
CASHRGQNEKLFF
TGTGCCAGCCACAGGGGGCAAAATGAAAAACTGTTTTTT
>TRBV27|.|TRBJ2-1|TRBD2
CASSSGLAGVNEQFF
TGTGCCAGCAGTTCCGGACTAGCGGGGGTTAATGAGCAGTTCTTC
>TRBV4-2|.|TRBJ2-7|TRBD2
CASSQFSGGSSYEQYF
TGTGCCAGCAGCCAATTTAGCGGGGGGAGCTCCTACGAGCAGTACTTC